Each of the 30 T cell receptor beta chains below was sequenced from the same sample in a study of cytomegalovirus exposure and HLA in healthy donors. The study ran its PCR with 60 Vbeta and 13 Jbeta primers. Sequencing was performed with immunoSEQ multiplex PCR; in TCRdb, only in-frame clones are kept and a portion is missing. The table lists roughly 150,000 clones, 60% to 85% of them singletons. Source material: PBMCs. The receptors here all came from a woman in her thirties or forties in good health and CMV-seropositive.

V gene TRBV5-1 combines with J gene TRBJ2-1; 13 positions agree with TRBD2. V shed 4 bases and J 4 bases; nucleotides not matched to a gene: 11. There are 18 residues in the CDR3. Germline CDR1 and CDR2: SGHRS and YFSETQ. The CDR3 here is CASSLGGGLAGEYNEQFF. For the CDR3, the DNA is TGCGCCAGCAGCCTAGGGGGAGGACTAGCGGGAGAATACAATGAGCAGTTCTTC.

This chain connects TRBV7-9 to TRBJ1-1; maybe TRBD1 (5 bases). The CDR3 has 13 amino acids. Germline loops: CDR1 SEHNR, CDR2 FQNEAQ (reference sequence). With 4 bases removed from V and 6 bases from J, the gap between germline ends came to 12 bases. CDR3 residues: CASSSNQGPEAFF. The CDR3 DNA follows: TGTGCCAGCAGCTCGAACCAGGGTCCTGAAGCTTTCTTT. Based on the CDR3 plus reference TRBV7-9 and TRBJ1-1, the full variable domain is DTGVSQNPRHKITKRGQNVTFRCDPISEHNRLYWYRQTLGQGPEFLTYFQNEAQLEKSRLLSDRFSAERPKGSFSTLEIQRTEQGDSAMYLCASSSNQGPEAFFGQGTRLTVV.

The chain joins TRBV7-8 to TRBJ1-2; TRBD1 agrees at 8 bases. This CDR3 is built from 15 residues. V trimming: 5 bases; J trimming: 0 bases; junction bases outside the gene matches: 5. The germline gives CDR1 SGHVS, CDR2 FQNEAQ. CDR3 loop: CASSTGTGANYGYTF. The CDR3 DNA follows: TGTGCCAGCAGCACCGGGACAGGAGCTAACTATGGCTACACCTTC.

The V gene is TRBV18, the J gene TRBJ1-2; 8 bases fit TRBD1. V lost 8 bases, J lost 5 bases, and 10 bases stayed unmatched. Germline values: CDR1 KGHSH, CDR2 LQKENI. This CDR3 is 14 amino acids long. Written as DNA, the CDR3 is TGTGCCAGCGCCCCGGACAGGGCCGTTTATGGCTACACCTTC. It specifies CASAPDRAVYGYTF.

The rearrangement joins TRBV25-1 to TRBJ2-7, with 8 bases matching TRBD2. V shed 3 bases, J shed 0 bases, and the junction held 13 bases outside the gene matches. The CDR3 is 18 residues long. Germline-derived CDR1 and CDR2 are MGHDK and SYGVNS. CDR3 nucleotide sequence: TGTGCCAGCAGTGATACGCCCCGAGCGGGGGAGCTCTCCTACGAGCAGTACTTC. It encodes CASSDTPRAGELSYEQYF.

A remark on this clone: The sample has other DNA sequences that encode this CDR3 too. The chain is built from TRBV13 and TRBJ1-3; D ambiguous. Germline lookup yields CDR1 PRHDT and CDR2 FYEKMQ (reference sequence). Trimming stripped 0 bases from V and 0 bases from J, with 9 bases between. This CDR3 is 16 amino acids long. In DNA, the CDR3 is TGTGCCAGCAGCTTAGGCCTAGGTTCCTCTGGAAACACCATATATTTT. It is translated as CASSLGLGSSGNTIYF.

J is TRBJ1-6 and V is TRBV6-5, with D perhaps TRBD1 (5 bases). CDR1 is MNHEY and CDR2 is SVGAGI in the germline V gene. The CDR3 contains 13 residues. Trimming removed 8 bases from V and 8 bases from J, with 13 bases in between. The CDR3 region has the DNA TGTGCCAGCGACAATGGGGGGTATTCACCCCTCCACTTT. Protein: CASDNGGYSPLHF.

V usage is TRBV28 and J usage is TRBJ1-3; tentative D call: TRBD1 (5 bases). The CDR3 has 14 amino acids. V was pared by 6 bases and J by 5 bases, with 14 bases between. Germline loops: CDR1 MDHEN, CDR2 SYDVKM. The CDR3 coding sequence is TGTGCCAGCAGCCCCCGACAGATAAGAAACACCATATATTTT. Its translation: CASSPRQIRNTIYF.

This clone was found once. The genes are TRBV7-2 and TRBJ1-1; 7 nucleotides agree with TRBD1. This CDR3 contains 13 residues. V shed 2 bases and J 7 bases; nucleotides not matched to a gene: 4. Germline CDR1 SGHTA, CDR2 FQGNSA. CDR3 nucleotides: TGTGCCAGCAGCTTACGACAGGGAGTTGAAGCTTTCTTT. Its protein product is CASSLRQGVEAFF.

V usage is TRBV30 and J usage is TRBJ2-7; tentatively, D is TRBD2 (5 bases). Germline V CDR1 and CDR2: GTSNPN, SVGIG (reference sequence). Trimming pared 5 bases from V and 5 bases from J, leaving 16 bases between. This CDR3 has 13 residues. The CDR3 is CAWAPQKRDEQYF. The CDR3 bases are TGTGCCTGGGCCCCCCAAAAGAGGGACGAGCAGTACTTC.

The chain couples TRBV5-4 to TRBJ2-1; possible D gene TRBD1, 5 bases. CDR1 is SGHNT and CDR2 is YYREEE in the germline V gene (reference sequence). This CDR3 has 13 residues. The V and J ends lost 7 bases and 8 bases respectively, with 16 bases between them. In DNA, the CDR3 is TGTGCCAGCTCAGGGCCCAACGAGCATGAGCAGTTCTTC. This codes for CASSGPNEHEQFF.

This clone was counted between two and nine times. The chain couples TRBV5-1 to TRBJ2-5; TRBD2 might be the D (7 bases). The CDR3 is made up of 20 amino acids. The V end lost 2 bases, the J end lost 4 bases, and 30 bases lay between the germline ends. Germline lookup yields CDR1 SGHRS and CDR2 YFSETQ. CDR3 nucleotides: TGCGCCAGCAGCTTTACCGGGGTTGGGGGGGCGAGGGTACGGGTAGAGACCCAGTACTTC. Translated, it gives CASSFTGVGGARVRVETQYF. Full variable domain (remainder filled in from reference TRBV5-1 and TRBJ2-5): KAGVTQTPRYLIKTRGQQVTLSCSPISGHRSVSWYQQTPGQGLQFLFEYFSETQRNKGNFPGRFSGRQFSNSRSEMNVSTLELGDSALYLCASSFTGVGGARVRVETQYFGPGTRLLVL.

The CDR3 sequence: CASSERTSGGPNQETQYF. CDR3 bases: TGTGCCAGCAGTGAAAGGACTAGCGGGGGGCCAAACCAAGAGACCCAGTACTTC. J is TRBJ2-5 and V is TRBV6-1, with 14 bases lining up with TRBD2. The CDR3 runs to 18 residues. V lost 2 bases and J lost 0; bases outside the gene matches: 5. Germline lookup yields CDR1 MNHNS and CDR2 SASEGT.

V is TRBV29-1 and J is TRBJ1-2; no firm D call. This CDR3 contains 13 residues. Germline V gives CDR1 SQVTM, CDR2 ANQGSEA. Deletions cut 4 bases from V and 0 bases from J, with 9 bases between. The CDR3 coding sequence is TGCAGCGTTGGAACAAACCCTAACTATGGCTACACCTTC. Translation gives CSVGTNPNYGYTF. Using reference TRBV29-1 and TRBJ1-2 for the parts outside the CDR3, the full variable domain is SAVISQKPSRDICQRGTSLTIQCQVDSQVTMMFWYRQQPGQSLTLIATANQGSEATYESGFVIDKFPISRPNLTFSTLTVSNMSPEDSSIYLCSVGTNPNYGYTFGSGTRLTVV.

The rearrangement links TRBV15 to TRBJ2-5; D call uncertain. This CDR3 contains 16 residues. CDR1 and CDR2 from the germline V gene are LNHNV and YYDKDF (reference sequence). V lost 0 bases to trimming and J lost 1 base, with 12 bases between them. The CDR3: CATSRDLARSQETQYF. CDR3 DNA sequence: TGTGCCACCAGCAGAGATTTGGCCAGGTCCCAAGAGACCCAGTACTTC.

V and J are TRBV7-2 and TRBJ2-1; D possibly corresponds to TRBD1 (5 bases). The CDR3 totals 19 residues. Trimming left V 2 bases short and J 10 bases short, with 30 bases between. Germline V gene sequence: CDR1 SGHTA, CDR2 FQGNSA. The CDR3 sequence: CASSLYVDAAGIGKGEQFF. CDR3 coding DNA: TGTGCCAGCAGCTTATATGTCGATGCGGCAGGGATTGGAAAAGGAGAGCAGTTCTTC.

A note on this clone: Germline and junction disagree at one end, which may indicate a read error. CDR3 region: CASSLTGVTEAFF. The CDR3 bases are TGTGCCAGCAGCCTAACCGGGGTTACTGAAGCTTTCTTT. This rearrangement joins TRBV7-3 to TRBJ1-1, with D uncertain. Germline values: CDR1 SGHTA, CDR2 FQGTGA. CDR3 length equals 13 residues.

The chain links TRBV6-5 to TRBJ2-2; D call uncertain. From germline, CDR1 is MNHEY and CDR2 SVGAGI. Trimming pared 5 bases from V and 7 bases from J, leaving 14 bases between. The CDR3 is 14 residues long. Written as DNA, the CDR3 is TGTGCCAGCAGTGCGCGGTCGCCCTACGGGGAGCTGTTTTTT. Residues: CASSARSPYGELFF.

V usage is TRBV30 and J usage is TRBJ2-4; 10 bases agree with TRBD2. The CDR3 sequence is 13 residues long. Germline CDR1 GTSNPN, CDR2 SVGIG (reference sequence). V shed 2 bases, J shed 10 bases, and the junction held 5 bases outside the gene matches. The CDR3 sequence is CAWSPSGGGIQYF. The CDR3, as DNA: TGTGCCTGGAGTCCTAGCGGGGGCGGGATTCAGTACTTC.

Concerning this clone itself: Distinct nucleotide sequences in the sample also encode this CDR3. The chain employs TRBV5-1 and TRBJ2-3, with a tentative D call TRBD2 (6 bases). Germline V gene data show CDR1 as SGHRS and CDR2 as YFSETQ. Trimming left V 0 bases short and J 1 base short, with 6 bases between. The CDR3 totals 14 residues. The CDR3 region is CASSLGGGTDTQYF. The CDR3 DNA reads TGCGCCAGCAGCTTGGGGGGGGGCACAGATACGCAGTATTTT. Complete variable domain (other parts from reference TRBV5-1 and TRBJ2-3): KAGVTQTPRYLIKTRGQQVTLSCSPISGHRSVSWYQQTPGQGLQFLFEYFSETQRNKGNFPGRFSGRQFSNSRSEMNVSTLELGDSALYLCASSLGGGTDTQYFGPGTRLTVL.

V is TRBV4-3 and J is TRBJ1-1; D is ambiguous. The V end was cut by 0 bases, the J end by 10 bases, with 15 bases between. The CDR3 loop spans 14 amino acids. Per germline, CDR1 LGHNA and CDR2 YSLEER. The CDR3 DNA is TGCGCCAGCAGCCAAGAACGGGGAGACGGTGGAGCTTTCTTT. Translating gives CASSQERGDGGAFF.

This clone was counted between two and nine times. This chain uses TRBV14 with TRBJ1-3, with a tentative D call TRBD1 (5 bases). This CDR3 has 15 residues. Germline CDR1 SGHDN, CDR2 FVKESK. Trimming removed 0 bases from V and 2 bases from J, with 8 bases in between. The CDR3 reads CASSQDWGAGNTIYF. As DNA, the CDR3 is TGTGCCAGCAGCCAAGATTGGGGGGCTGGAAACACCATATATTTT. Full variable domain (rest looked up from reference TRBV14 and TRBJ1-3): EAGVTQFPSHSVIEKGQTVTLRCDPISGHDNLYWYRRVMGKEIKFLLHFVKESKQDESGMPNNRFLAERTGGTYSTLKVQPAELEDSGVYFCASSQDWGAGNTIYFGEGSWLTVV.

The chain joins TRBV5-6 to TRBJ2-1, with TRBD1 matching over 10 bases. The CDR3 has 16 amino acids. CDR1 and CDR2 from the germline V gene are SGHDT and YYEEEE. V shed 3 bases, J shed 4 bases, and the junction held 7 bases outside the gene matches. The CDR3 spells CASSSVWDRGYNEQFF. The CDR3 DNA reads as TGTGCCAGCAGCTCGGTATGGGACAGGGGATACAATGAGCAGTTCTTC.

This clone occurred once. The V call is TRBV25-1, the J call TRBJ1-1, with D hard to call. This CDR3 region has 15 residues. Per germline, CDR1 MGHDK and CDR2 SYGVNS. V lost 8 bases and J lost 3, with 19 bases in between. CDR3 DNA sequence: TGTGCCAGCGAGAACCCAGCCAGGTTGTACACTGAAGCTTTCTTT. Translating it yields CASENPARLYTEAFF. The full variable domain, in which reference TRBV25-1 and TRBJ1-1 provide the parts outside the CDR3, is EADIYQTPRYLVIGTGKKITLECSQTMGHDKMYWYQQDPGMELHLIHYSYGVNSTEKGDLSSESTVSRIRTEHFPLTLESARPSHTSQYLCASENPARLYTEAFFGQGTRLTVV.

V usage is TRBV7-3 and J usage is TRBJ2-4, with D possibly matching TRBD2 (5 bases). Trimming stripped 0 bases from V and 13 bases from J, with 10 bases between. The CDR3 has 12 amino acids. Germline V gene lookup returns CDR1 SGHTA and CDR2 FQGTGA. CDR3 loop: CASSLTGATQYF. The CDR3, as DNA: TGTGCCAGCAGCTTAACGGGAGCCACGCAGTACTTC.

The chain has TRBV21-1 and TRBJ1-4. TRBV21-1 is a pseudogene locus. The CDR3 length is 16 residues. CDR3 nucleotides: TGTGCCAGCAGCAAGGCGAAGGTGGGGAGGGATGAAAAACTGTTTTTT. Translated: CASSKAKVGRDEKLFF.

The chain employs TRBV5-4 and TRBJ2-5, with D possibly TRBD1 on 5 matching bases. Germline CDR1 and CDR2: SGHNT and YYREEE (reference sequence). V lost 0 bases and J lost 1, with 10 bases in between. The CDR3 has 15 residues. The CDR3 coding sequence is TGTGCCAGCAGCTTGGGAAGGGGATCCCAAGAGACCCAGTACTTC. This sequence encodes CASSLGRGSQETQYF.

This clone showed up just a few times. V is TRBV6-1 and J is TRBJ1-1, with TRBD1 matching over 8 bases. J lost 1 base, V lost 8 bases, and 3 bases had no gene match. Germline CDR1 MNHNS, CDR2 SASEGT. This CDR3 region has 13 residues. DNA of the CDR3: TGTGCCAGCGCTCAGGGGGCGAACACTGAAGCTTTCTTT. Encoded protein: CASAQGANTEAFF.

The rearrangement links TRBV30 to TRBJ2-7; perhaps TRBD1 as D (6 bases). The CDR3 loop spans 12 amino acids. V shed 7 bases and J shed 0 bases, with 10 bases lying between them. The germline gives CDR1 GTSNPN, CDR2 SVGIG (reference sequence). The DNA of the CDR3 is TGTGCCTCCGGGGACAACTCCTACGAGCAGTACTTC. It translates to CASGDNSYEQYF. The full variable domain, rest sourced from reference TRBV30 and TRBJ2-7, is SQTIHQWPATLVQPVGSPLSLECTVEGTSNPNLYWYRQAAGRGLQLLFYSVGIGQISSEVPQNLSASRPQDRQFILSSKKLLLSDSGFYLCASGDNSYEQYFGPGTRLTVT.

The chain employs TRBV5-6 and TRBJ1-2, with unresolved D. Germline assignment: CDR1 SGHDT and CDR2 YYEEEE. The V and J ends lost 0 bases and 8 bases respectively, with 14 bases between them. This CDR3 comprises 14 residues. CDR3 nucleotide sequence: TGTGCCAGCAGCTTGGCCTGGGGAGGAGGCGGCTACACCTTC. The encoded protein is CASSLAWGGGGYTF.